The 21 T cell receptor beta chains in this list originate from one sample, sequenced in a study of cytomegalovirus exposure and HLA in healthy donors. Amplification used 60 Vbeta primers and 13 Jbeta primers. The protocol was immunoSEQ multiplex PCR, while the TCRdb copy is restricted to in-frame clones and leaves out a portion. The sample holds 170,000 or so clones, approximately 80% seen once. The sequenced sample was PBMCs. Source of these receptors: a male donor in good health and CMV-seropositive.

The CDR3 spells CASSFRGGAQETQYF. CDR3 in DNA: TGTGCCAGCAGCTTCAGAGGGGGGGCCCAAGAGACCCAGTACTTC. This chain connects TRBV9 to TRBJ2-5, with a possible D match to TRBD2 (7 bases). V was pared by 4 bases and J by 1 base, with 14 bases between. The CDR3 runs to 15 residues. Germline V gives CDR1 SGDLS, CDR2 YYNGEE.

This clone was counted only a few times. The CDR3 DNA follows: TGTGCCAGCAGCCCTCCCTTAAGCGGGGCGGCTAATGAAAAACTGTTTTTT. Translation: CASSPPLSGAANEKLFF. The genes are TRBV4-2 and TRBJ1-4; D perhaps matches TRBD1 (5 bases). CDR1 LGHNA and CDR2 YNFKEQ come from the germline V gene. V dropped 4 bases and J dropped 3 bases, with 18 bases sitting between them. There are 17 residues in the CDR3.

The chain has TRBV5-4 and TRBJ2-5; perhaps TRBD2 as D (5 bases). This CDR3 is built from 14 residues. Deletions cut 0 bases from V and 2 bases from J, with 8 bases between. Germline V gene lookup returns CDR1 SGHNT and CDR2 YYREEE (reference sequence). This chain's CDR3 is CASSLGGIQETQYF. CDR3 bases: TGTGCCAGCAGCTTGGGAGGGATTCAAGAGACCCAGTACTTC.

About this clone: An end of the junction does not agree with germline; a read error may underlie this. The chain has TRBV7-9 and TRBJ2-7, with 7 bases lining up with TRBD1. CDR1 and CDR2 (germline): SEHNR, FQNEAQ (reference sequence). The CDR3 contains 15 residues. This CDR3 reads CSSSSGQTILYEQYF. In DNA form, the CDR3 reads TGTTCCAGCAGCTCGGGACAGACGATACTGTACGAGCAGTACTTC.

The rearrangement joins TRBV7-8 to TRBJ1-5, with TRBD1 as a possible D gene (6 bases). Germline CDR1 and CDR2: SGHVS and FQNEAQ. With 3 bases removed from V and 4 bases from J, the gap between germline ends came to 10 bases. The CDR3 contains 14 residues. CDR3 DNA sequence: TGTGCCAGCAGCTTCGACAGGTCTAATCAGCCCCAGCATTTT. Encoded protein: CASSFDRSNQPQHF.

The CDR3, as DNA: TGTGCCAGCAGTTTGGGGACTAGCGGGTATACCTACGAGCAGTACTTC. This sequence encodes CASSLGTSGYTYEQYF. V is TRBV28 and J is TRBJ2-5, with 12 bases identical to TRBD2. Matching the DNA end better, TRBJ2-7 makes the J call doubtful. CDR3 size: 16 residues. CDR1 and CDR2 from the germline V gene are MDHEN and SYDVKM.

The chain recombines TRBV5-6 with TRBJ2-3; 10 bases fit TRBD1. The ends lost 0 bases at V and 1 base at J; junction bases unmatched: 5. Germline CDR1 is SGHDT and CDR2 is YYEEEE. The CDR3 consists of 17 residues. The CDR3 DNA reads TGTGCCAGCAGCTTGGGACAGGGGGCGAGAGGCACAGATACGCAGTATTTT. As protein: CASSLGQGARGTDTQYF. The full variable domain, its missing parts supplied by reference TRBV5-6 and TRBJ2-3, is DAGVTQSPTHLIKTRGQQVTLRCSPKSGHDTVSWYQQALGQGPQFIFQYYEEEERQRGNFPDRFSGHQFPNYSSELNVNALLLGDSALYLCASSLGQGARGTDTQYFGPGTRLTVL.

This chain connects TRBV7-9 to TRBJ2-5; possibly TRBD2 for D (7 bases). The CDR3 spans 17 residues. V shed 1 base and J shed 5 bases, with 20 bases lying between them. The germline gives CDR1 SEHNR, CDR2 FQNEAQ (reference sequence). The CDR3 reads CASSLGLGLKGGETQYF. CDR3 DNA: TGTGCCAGCAGCTTAGGCTTGGGATTAAAGGGGGGGGAGACCCAGTACTTC.

This chain connects TRBV9 to TRBJ2-7; possible D gene TRBD1, 5 bases. Germline V lookup: CDR1 SGDLS, CDR2 YYNGEE. V dropped 0 bases and J dropped 3 bases, with 7 bases sitting between them. This CDR3 has 13 amino acids. Here the CDR3 DNA reads TGTGCCAGCAGCGTAGGGGGCAACTACGAGCAGTACTTC. It is translated as CASSVGGNYEQYF.

This clone was found a few times. This chain connects TRBV19 to TRBJ2-5, with 7 positions matching TRBD2. V gave up 6 bases and J gave up 5 bases; unmatched junction bases: 9. This CDR3 is 14 amino acids long. CDR1 is LNHDA, CDR2 SQIVND, per germline (reference sequence). CDR3 in amino acids: CASRRVWGGETQYF. The CDR3 DNA sequence: TGTGCCAGTAGAAGGGTTTGGGGAGGGGAGACCCAGTACTTC.

This clone was detected only a few times. The chain joins TRBV27 to TRBJ2-7; perhaps TRBD1 as D (5 bases). The CDR3 runs 16 residues. Germline loops: CDR1 MNHEY, CDR2 SMNVEV (reference sequence). Trimming cost V 5 bases and J 3 bases, with 20 bases left between them. CDR3 region: CASSPIPRVANYEQYF. In DNA, the CDR3 is TGTGCCAGCAGTCCCATTCCCAGGGTTGCGAACTACGAGCAGTACTTC.

This chain joins TRBV14 and TRBJ2-7, with a possible D match to TRBD2 (6 bases). The CDR3 is made up of 11 amino acids. V was cut by 4 bases and J by 10 bases, with 11 bases left in between. In germline, CDR1 is SGHDN, CDR2 FVKESK. The CDR3 DNA reads TGTGCCAGCAGCCTAGGGACTGTCCAGTACTTC. Translation gives CASSLGTVQYF.

V usage is TRBV6-6 and J usage is TRBJ2-2, with 10 bases lining up with TRBD1. The trim removed 5 bases at V and 5 bases at J, leaving 5 bases unmatched. In germline, CDR1 is MNHNY, CDR2 SVGAGI (reference sequence). The CDR3 is made up of 15 amino acids. The chain's CDR3 is CASSRQGAGTGELFF. CDR3 DNA sequence: TGTGCCAGCAGTAGACAGGGGGCAGGAACCGGGGAGCTGTTTTTT.

The chain couples TRBV27 to TRBJ2-1; TRBD1 agrees at 9 bases. V shed 5 bases, J shed 6 bases, and the junction held 11 bases outside the gene matches. There are 16 residues in the CDR3. The germline gives CDR1 MNHEY, CDR2 SMNVEV (reference sequence). This chain's CDR3 is CASSPIRDRVSNEQFF. In nucleotides, the CDR3 is TGTGCCAGCAGTCCAATCCGGGACAGGGTCTCCAATGAGCAGTTCTTC.

V and J are TRBV7-2 and TRBJ2-2, with D tentatively TRBD1 (5 bases). Germline V CDR1 and CDR2: SGHTA, FQGNSA. Trimming left V 5 bases short and J 7 bases short, with 11 bases between. The CDR3 length is 13 residues. The CDR3 DNA sequence: TGTGCCAGCAGCACCCAGGGTGGCGGGGAGCTGTTTTTT. This encodes CASSTQGGGELFF.

In DNA form, the CDR3 reads TGTGCCAGCAGGGGACTAGCGGGGAATGAGCAGTTCTTC. Protein sequence: CASRGLAGNEQFF. The rearrangement links TRBV27 to TRBJ2-1; TRBD2 aligns across 13 bases. V shed 6 bases, J shed 7 bases, and the junction held 0 bases outside the gene matches. The germline CDR1 and CDR2 sequences are MNHEY and SMNVEV (reference sequence). The CDR3 has 13 residues.

Worth noting for this clone: One end of the junction fails to match germline, which may point to a read error. The V call is TRBV7-9, the J call TRBJ2-7, with 7 nucleotides matching TRBD2. The CDR3 consists of 12 residues. Germline V lookup: CDR1 SEHNR, CDR2 FQNEAQ (reference sequence). Here the CDR3 DNA reads TGTGCCAGCAGCTGGGGGGACTACGAGCAGTACTTT. It codes for CASSWGDYEQYF.

The chain is built from TRBV4-3 and TRBJ2-2; weak D call: TRBD2 (7 bases). Germline V lookup: CDR1 LGHNA, CDR2 YSLEER. The CDR3 runs 16 residues. V lost 0 bases and J 3 bases, leaving 11 bases between the germline ends. In DNA, the CDR3 is TGCGCCAGCAGCCAAGAGGGGGGGGCCCACACCGGGGAGCTGTTTTTT. It specifies CASSQEGGAHTGELFF.

The chain carries TRBV4-1 and TRBJ1-2, with D possibly TRBD1 on 5 matching bases. The CDR3 covers 13 residues. Germline V gene sequence: CDR1 MGHRA, CDR2 YSYEKL. V was shortened by 3 bases and J by 8 bases, with 13 bases between the two germline ends. Written as DNA, the CDR3 is TGCGCCAGCAGCCAGACTGGGGGGGAAGGCTACACCTTC. Encoded protein: CASSQTGGEGYTF.

This clone appeared a few times. The chain has TRBV5-1 and TRBJ1-3; D unresolved. The germline V and J ends were trimmed by 6 bases and 3 bases, with 13 bases remaining between them. The length of the CDR3 is 14 residues. Germline V gene sequence: CDR1 SGHRS, CDR2 YFSETQ. Here the CDR3 reads CASKETSIGNTIYF. CDR3 bases: TGCGCCAGCAAAGAAACATCAATTGGAAACACCATATATTTT.

The CDR3 nucleotides are TGTGCCAGCAGCTTGTCAGGGACAGGGAACACCGGGGAGCTGTTTTTT. Translation: CASSLSGTGNTGELFF. The chain employs TRBV11-1 and TRBJ2-2, with 8 bases lining up with TRBD1. V gave up 3 bases and J gave up 1 base; unmatched junction bases: 4. This CDR3 has 16 residues. Germline V gene sequence: CDR1 SGHAT, CDR2 FQDESV (reference sequence).